This T cell receptor beta chain was sequenced for a study of T-cell memory formation after mild COVID-19. Study-wide background: The two donors had largely donor-specific TCR clusters.

CDR1 and CDR2 (germline): SGDLS, YYNGEE. The trim removed 3 bases at V and 2 bases at J, leaving 8 bases unmatched. The CDR3 spans 17 residues. One entry per CDR3 protein, called by TCRdb with MiXCR from the 5' RACE reads. The sample yields about 470,000 distinct CDR3 sequences, roughly 20% seen once. Turning to this clonotype: Its antigen remains unidentified.

Study-level results: Mostly located in CM and EM were contracting CD4+ clones, with contracting CD8+ clones located in EMRA. There were some responding clones in pre-infection memory, which suggested that cross-reactive memory had joined.

This TCR derives from an adult woman who had mild COVID-19 (a few samples of this study predate the infection). Cell type and time point are not known. This sequence joins TRBV9 and TRBJ2-3, with 11 bases lining up with TRBD2. The sample consisted of PBMCs or a T cell subset sorted from them (not recorded which). CDR3 protein: CASSEGQLAGDTDTQYF. The CDR3 bases are TGTGCCAGCAGCGAGGGGCAACTAGCGGGGGACACAGATACGCAGTATTTT.